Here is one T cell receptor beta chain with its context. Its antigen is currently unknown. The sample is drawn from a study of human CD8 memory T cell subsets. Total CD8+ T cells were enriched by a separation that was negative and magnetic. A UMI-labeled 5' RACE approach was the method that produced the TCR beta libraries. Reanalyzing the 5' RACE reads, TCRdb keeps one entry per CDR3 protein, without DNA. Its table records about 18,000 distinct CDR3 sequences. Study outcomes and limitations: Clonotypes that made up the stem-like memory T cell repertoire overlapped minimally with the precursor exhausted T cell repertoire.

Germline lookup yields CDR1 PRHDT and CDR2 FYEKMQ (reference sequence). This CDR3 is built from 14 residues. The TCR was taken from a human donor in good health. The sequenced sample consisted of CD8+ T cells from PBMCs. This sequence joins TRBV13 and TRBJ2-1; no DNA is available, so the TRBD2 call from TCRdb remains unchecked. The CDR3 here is CASSLLLAGNEQFF. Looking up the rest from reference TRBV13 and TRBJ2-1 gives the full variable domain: AAGVIQSPRHLIKEKRETATLKCYPIPRHDTVYWYQQGPGQDPQFLISFYEKMQSDKGSIPDRFSAQQFSDYHSELNMSSLELGDSALYFCASSLLLAGNEQFFGPGTRLTVL.